These 31 T cell receptor beta chains were sequenced from one sample in a study of blood T cell repertoires in COVID-19. Method: immunoSEQ multiplex PCR; TCRdb's copy keeps in-frame clones and lacks some. This table holds about 160,000 clones, around 90% found once. The sequencing sample was made of peripheral blood. The receptors come from a man aged 60 to 69 with acute or convalescent COVID-19.

The V call is TRBV4-1, the J call TRBJ2-7; 8 bases are shared with TRBD1. Germline-derived CDR1 and CDR2 are MGHRA and YSYEKL. J was trimmed by 3 bases and V by 8 bases; bases with no gene match: 9. This CDR3 comprises 14 residues. CDR3 sequence: CASSGDRRNYEQYF. For the CDR3, the DNA is TGCGCCAGCTCCGGGGACAGGAGGAACTACGAGCAGTACTTC.

The V call is TRBV6-5, the J call TRBJ2-7; TRBD1 matches 10 bases. V lost 3 bases and J lost 7; bases outside the gene matches: 12. The germline V gene encodes CDR1 MNHEY and CDR2 SVGAGI. This CDR3 is 16 amino acids long. This chain's CDR3 is CASSYQPGQGSGEQYF. The CDR3 coding sequence is TGTGCCAGCAGTTATCAGCCGGGACAGGGGAGCGGAGAGCAGTACTTC.

The rearrangement links TRBV14 to TRBJ1-1, with D possibly being TRBD1 (6 bases). Trimming removed 0 bases from V and 3 bases from J, with 17 bases in between. Germline V CDR1 and CDR2: SGHDN, FVKESK. The CDR3 totals 17 residues. The CDR3 is CASSQETGWNLDTEAFF. The CDR3 nucleotides read TGTGCCAGCAGCCAAGAAACAGGGTGGAACCTTGACACTGAAGCTTTCTTT.

The chain carries TRBV27 and TRBJ2-1; TRBD1 might be the D (5 bases). The CDR3 consists of 14 residues. Germline V gene lookup returns CDR1 MNHEY and CDR2 SMNVEV (reference sequence). V was clipped by 5 bases and J by 5 bases, with 13 bases between them. The CDR3 sequence: CASSTRQINNEQFF. CDR3 nucleotides: TGTGCCAGCAGTACTCGACAGATTAACAATGAGCAGTTCTTC.

The chain couples TRBV7-8 to TRBJ2-7; a weak D match, TRBD2 (6 bases). The germline V and J ends were trimmed by 1 base and 4 bases, with 14 bases remaining between them. This CDR3 contains 15 residues. Germline V gene lookup returns CDR1 SGHVS and CDR2 FQNEAQ. DNA for the CDR3: TGTGCCAGCAGCTTAGAGGCGGGGCCGGGATACGAGCAGTACTTC. Translation gives CASSLEAGPGYEQYF.

The table lists this clone with a few counts. This sequence joins TRBV29-1 and TRBJ1-2; D is unresolved. This CDR3 has 12 amino acids. V was clipped by 2 bases and J by 7 bases, with 11 bases between them. Germline V gene lookup returns CDR1 SQVTM and CDR2 ANQGSEA. The CDR3 loop reads CSVETGFGGYTF. CDR3 DNA: TGCAGCGTTGAAACCGGGTTCGGTGGCTACACCTTC. Filled out from reference TRBV29-1 and TRBJ1-2, the complete variable domain reads SAVISQKPSRDICQRGTSLTIQCQVDSQVTMMFWYRQQPGQSLTLIATANQGSEATYESGFVIDKFPISRPNLTFSTLTVSNMSPEDSSIYLCSVETGFGGYTFGSGTRLTVV.

Notes on this clone: Other DNA variants within this sample encode the same CDR3. This chain links TRBV18 with TRBJ1-1; 7 bases match TRBD1. This CDR3 region has 13 residues. The junction had 2 bases not matched to a gene; V was cut back by 4 bases and J by 3 bases. Per the germline V gene, CDR1 is KGHSH and CDR2 is LQKENI. DNA for the CDR3: TGTGCCAGCTCACAAGACAGGGACACTGAAGCTTTCTTT. Its protein product is CASSQDRDTEAFF.

This clone was found a few times. The genes are TRBV2 and TRBJ1-2; D unclear. CDR1 SNHLY and CDR2 FYNNEI come from the germline V gene. The CDR3 loop spans 11 amino acids. V shed 7 bases and J shed 5 bases, with 8 bases lying between them. The CDR3: CASTSGYGYTF. The CDR3, as DNA: TGTGCCAGCACCTCCGGGTATGGCTACACCTTC. Together with reference TRBV2 and TRBJ1-2, the CDR3 gives the full variable domain: EPEVTQTPSHQVTQMGQEVILRCVPISNHLYFYWYRQILGQKVEFLVSFYNNEISEKSEIFDDQFSVERPDGSNFTLKIRSTKLEDSAMYFCASTSGYGYTFGSGTRLTVV.

The J gene is TRBJ1-4, the V gene TRBV7-9, with D possibly being TRBD1 (6 bases). The V end lost 5 bases, the J end lost 6 bases, and 13 bases lay between the germline ends. Germline V gives CDR1 SEHNR, CDR2 FQNEAQ (reference sequence). This CDR3 has 14 amino acids. The CDR3 region is CASSPTGLDEKLFF. CDR3 nucleotides: TGTGCCAGCAGCCCAACAGGGTTGGATGAAAAACTGTTTTTT.

The rearrangement links TRBV5-1 to TRBJ2-1; 8 bases agree with TRBD1. V lost 4 bases to trimming and J lost 3 bases; unmatched junction nucleotides: 6. Germline CDR1 and CDR2: SGHRS and YFSETQ. The CDR3 sequence is 15 residues long. The CDR3 loop reads CASSPGQGGYNEQFF. CDR3 in DNA: TGCGCCAGCAGCCCCGGACAGGGTGGCTACAATGAGCAGTTCTTC.

The table lists this clone with a few counts. The V call is TRBV6-4, the J call TRBJ2-1, with D perhaps TRBD2 (5 bases). Deletions cut 0 bases from V and 9 bases from J, with 12 bases between. CDR1 is MRHNA, CDR2 SNTAGT, per germline. The CDR3 extends over 14 amino acids. CDR3 sequence reads: CASSDSYSSIEQFF. The CDR3 bases are TGTGCCAGCAGTGACTCCTATTCTAGCATTGAGCAGTTCTTC.

This clone was detected only once. This rearrangement joins TRBV7-2 to TRBJ1-5; D is ambiguous. Trimming took 0 bases from V and 3 from J, leaving 12 bases between them. This CDR3 is built from 16 residues. Germline V gene data show CDR1 as SGHTA and CDR2 as FQGNSA. CDR3 region: CASSLARSGLNQPQHF. In DNA form, the CDR3 reads TGTGCCAGCAGCTTAGCGCGAAGTGGGCTCAATCAGCCCCAGCATTTT. Combining the CDR3 with reference TRBV7-2 and TRBJ1-5 gives the whole variable domain GAGVSQSPSNKVTEKGKDVELRCDPISGHTALYWYRQSLGQGLEFLIYFQGNSAPDKSGLPSDRFSAERTGGSVSTLTIQRTQQEDSAVYLCASSLARSGLNQPQHFGDGTRLSIL.

This chain joins TRBV5-4 and TRBJ2-1; TRBD1 matches 7 bases. This CDR3 region has 15 residues. The germline V gene has CDR1 SGHNT and CDR2 YYREEE (reference sequence). The V segment lost 3 bases and the J segment 3 bases; nucleotides outside the gene matches: 6. This chain's CDR3 is CASSWKGQYYNEQFF. In nucleotides, the CDR3 is TGTGCCAGCAGCTGGAAGGGACAGTACTACAATGAGCAGTTCTTC.

This sequence joins TRBV9 and TRBJ1-6, with 7 nucleotides matching TRBD1. The V gene end was trimmed by 3 bases and the J gene end by 8 bases; junction bases not matched to a gene: 5. Germline V CDR1 and CDR2: SGDLS, YYNGEE. This CDR3 spans 14 amino acids. The CDR3 DNA is TGTGCCAGCAGCGCCGACAGGGAGGATTCACCCCTCCACTTT. It codes for CASSADREDSPLHF.

The chain carries TRBV19 and TRBJ2-3, with 9 bases lining up with TRBD2. Trimming cost V 3 bases and J 6 bases; bases outside gene matches: 7. In germline, CDR1 is LNHDA, CDR2 SQIVND (reference sequence). This CDR3 spans 15 amino acids. This chain's CDR3 is CASSIRRGGSDTQYF. The CDR3 DNA reads TGTGCCAGTAGTATTAGGCGGGGGGGCTCGGATACGCAGTATTTT.

The rearrangement joins TRBV20-1 to TRBJ1-2, with D possibly TRBD1 on 6 matching bases. The V gene lost 7 bases and the J gene lost 6 bases, with 9 bases spanning the gap. The CDR3 contains 10 residues. Germline values: CDR1 DFQATT, CDR2 SNEGSKA (reference sequence). Here the CDR3 DNA reads TGCAGTGGGGGGCGTAATGGCTACACCTTC. Amino acids: CSGGRNGYTF.

This clone was counted once. The V and J genes are TRBV10-3 and TRBJ1-5; D remains unclear. Germline V gene sequence: CDR1 ENHRY, CDR2 SYGVKD. V shed 0 bases and J shed 9 bases, with 18 bases lying between them. The CDR3 totals 16 residues. The CDR3, as DNA: TGTGCCATCAGTGAGTCCGTGGGCGATCAATCATCGCCCCAGCATTTT. Protein product: CAISESVGDQSSPQHF.

The chain employs TRBV7-3 and TRBJ2-2; a possible D gene is TRBD2 (6 bases). V was pared by 1 base and J by 8 bases, with 8 bases between. There are 13 residues in the CDR3. In germline, CDR1 is SGHTA, CDR2 FQGTGA. The CDR3 loop reads CASSLIREGELFF. The DNA for the CDR3 is TGTGCCAGCAGCTTAATTCGGGAGGGGGAGCTGTTTTTT. The entire variable domain, with the rest obtained from reference TRBV7-3 and TRBJ2-2, is as follows: GAGVSQTPSNKVTEKGKYVELRCDPISGHTALYWYRQSLGQGPEFLIYFQGTGAADDSGLPNDRFFAVRPEGSVSTLKIQRTERGDSAVYLCASSLIREGELFFGEGSRLTVL.

The CDR3 spells CASSLSPSGGAADTQYF. The CDR3 DNA reads TGCGCCAGCAGCTTGTCCCCTAGCGGGGGGGCCGCAGATACGCAGTATTTT. The chain carries TRBV5-1 and TRBJ2-3; TRBD2 aligns across 12 bases. There are 17 residues in the CDR3. Trimming removed 1 base from V and 4 bases from J; junction bases left unmatched: 7. Germline V gene sequence: CDR1 SGHRS, CDR2 YFSETQ. The whole variable domain, filled in from reference TRBV5-1 and TRBJ2-3, reads KAGVTQTPRYLIKTRGQQVTLSCSPISGHRSVSWYQQTPGQGLQFLFEYFSETQRNKGNFPGRFSGRQFSNSRSEMNVSTLELGDSALYLCASSLSPSGGAADTQYFGPGTRLTVL.

The chain is built from TRBV2 and TRBJ1-5; 8 positions match TRBD1. Germline V lookup: CDR1 SNHLY, CDR2 FYNNEI. The V gene end was trimmed by 6 bases and the J gene end by 0 bases; junction bases not matched to a gene: 4. The CDR3 runs 15 residues. The chain's CDR3 is CASRTGVGSNQPQHF. The CDR3 DNA follows: TGTGCCAGCAGGACAGGGGTCGGTAGCAATCAGCCCCAGCATTTT.

This rearrangement joins TRBV19 to TRBJ1-4; a weak D match, TRBD1 (5 bases). Germline CDR1 reads LNHDA; CDR2 reads SQIVND (reference sequence). The CDR3 totals 16 residues. V was cut by 5 bases and J by 0 bases, with 13 bases left in between. The CDR3 loop reads CASSQGGQTTNEKLFF. CDR3 coding DNA: TGTGCCAGTAGTCAGGGCGGACAAACAACTAATGAAAAACTGTTTTTT.

The chain links TRBV12-3 or TRBV12-4 to TRBJ2-3; D gene uncertain. This CDR3 spans 12 amino acids. Trimming took off 6 bases at V and 7 bases at J, with 11 bases between the two ends. CDR3 in DNA: TGTGCCAGCAGCCAACACCACCATACGCAGTATTTT. Encoded protein: CASSQHHHTQYF.

As DNA, the CDR3 is TGTGCCAGCAGCCCCCTCGACACGATCTCTGGGGCCAACGTCCTGACTTTC. Translating it yields CASSPLDTISGANVLTF. This chain uses TRBV7-9 with TRBJ2-6; D gene uncertain. The V gene's germline CDR1 is SEHNR and CDR2 FQNEAQ (reference sequence). This CDR3 spans 17 amino acids. The ends were cut back, 5 bases at V and 0 bases at J, with 14 bases in the middle.

This clone has only a few counts. V is TRBV30 and J is TRBJ1-2, with D possibly TRBD1 on 5 matching bases. V lost 2 bases to trimming and J lost 7 bases, with 20 bases between them. Germline V gene lookup returns CDR1 GTSNPN and CDR2 SVGIG (reference sequence). The CDR3 contains 15 residues. The CDR3 is CAWSTHIGQLGGYTF. The DNA of the CDR3 is TGTGCCTGGAGTACCCATATAGGACAATTAGGTGGCTACACCTTC.

This chain uses TRBV4-2 with TRBJ1-3, with D possibly TRBD1 on 5 matching bases. The CDR3 is made up of 15 amino acids. V was shortened by 2 bases and J by 2 bases, with 10 bases between the two germline ends. The V gene's germline CDR1 is LGHNA and CDR2 YNFKEQ. The CDR3 DNA is TGTGCCAGCAGCCAAACACAGGTGCCTGGAAACACCATATATTTT. This gives the protein CASSQTQVPGNTIYF.

The chain joins TRBV5-1 to TRBJ2-7; D perhaps matches TRBD2 (5 bases). Germline CDR1 and CDR2: SGHRS and YFSETQ. The CDR3 has 16 residues. V was trimmed by 7 bases and J by 0 bases, leaving 20 bases between them. This chain's CDR3 is CASRHGIGMGSYEQYF. CDR3 DNA: TGCGCCAGCCGTCACGGGATAGGGATGGGCTCCTACGAGCAGTACTTC.

The V call is TRBV6-6, the J call TRBJ1-1; 11 nucleotides line up with TRBD1. Looked up from germline, CDR1 is MNHNY and CDR2 is SVGAGI (reference sequence). CDR3 length equals 16 residues. V lost 2 bases, J lost 5 bases, and 7 bases stayed unmatched. In DNA, the CDR3 is TGTGCCAGCAGTTACAACCCGGGACAGGGGGTGACTGAAGCTTTCTTT. Its translation is CASSYNPGQGVTEAFF.

The genes are TRBV9 and TRBJ1-1; TRBD1 agrees at 7 bases. J gave up 1 base and V 0 bases, and 3 bases lay outside the gene matches. There are 15 residues in the CDR3. The germline V gene encodes CDR1 SGDLS and CDR2 YYNGEE. The CDR3 nucleotides read TGTGCCAGCAGCGTAGGGGCAGGGGGGAACACTGAAGCTTTCTTT. Its translation is CASSVGAGGNTEAFF.

J is TRBJ2-1 and V is TRBV24-1; D may be TRBD1 (6 bases). The V gene lost 3 bases and the J gene lost 9 bases, with 11 bases spanning the gap. Germline V CDR1 and CDR2: KGHDR, SFDVKD. The CDR3 sequence is 13 residues long. The CDR3 DNA reads as TGTGCCACCAGTGATACAGGGCTATTTGAGCAGTTCTTC. This sequence encodes CATSDTGLFEQFF.

This clone was found once. V is TRBV30 and J is TRBJ1-1; no definite D call. Germline assignment: CDR1 GTSNPN and CDR2 SVGIG (reference sequence). Trimming took off 3 bases at V and 6 bases at J, with 14 bases between the two ends. The CDR3 runs to 13 residues. Written as DNA, the CDR3 is TGTGCCTGGAGAGAGGGTCCGCGGGCTGAAGCTTTCTTT. It specifies CAWREGPRAEAFF.

The V call is TRBV11-2, the J call TRBJ2-7; 10 positions match TRBD2. Looked up from germline, CDR1 is SGHAT and CDR2 is FQNNGV. This CDR3 has 14 residues. Losses at the gene ends were 3 bases for V and 4 bases for J; bases not matched to a gene: 3. Here the CDR3 reads CASSLERGGYEQYF. CDR3 DNA sequence: TGTGCCAGCAGCTTGGAGCGGGGGGGTTACGAGCAGTACTTC.